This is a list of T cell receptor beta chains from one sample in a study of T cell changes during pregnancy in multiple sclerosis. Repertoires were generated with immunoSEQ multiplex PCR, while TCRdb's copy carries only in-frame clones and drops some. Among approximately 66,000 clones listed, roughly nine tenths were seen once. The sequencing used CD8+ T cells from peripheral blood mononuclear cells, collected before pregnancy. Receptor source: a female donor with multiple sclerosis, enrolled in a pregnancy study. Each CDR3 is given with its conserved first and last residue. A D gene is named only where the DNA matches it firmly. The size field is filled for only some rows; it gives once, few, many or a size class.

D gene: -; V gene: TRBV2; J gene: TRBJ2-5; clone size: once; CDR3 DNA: TGTGCCAGCAGTGAAGGATACCGGGACTTCCAAGAGACCCAGTACTTC; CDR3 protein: CASSEGYRDFQETQYF
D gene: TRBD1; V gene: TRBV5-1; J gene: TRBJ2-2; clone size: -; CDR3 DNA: TGCGCCAGCAGCACCGACAGGGGTGGCGGGACCGGGGAGCTGTTTTTT; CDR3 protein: CASSTDRGGGTGELFF
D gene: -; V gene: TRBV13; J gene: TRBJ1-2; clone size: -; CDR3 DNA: TGTGCCAGCAGCCCGAGGGACTACAGGGACTCTGGCTACACCTTC; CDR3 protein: CASSPRDYRDSGYTF
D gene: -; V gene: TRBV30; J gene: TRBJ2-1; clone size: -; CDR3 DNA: TGTGCCTGGAGTGTACCTCTTGGGGGGAGGTACAATGAGCAGTTCTTC; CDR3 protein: CAWSVPLGGRYNEQFF
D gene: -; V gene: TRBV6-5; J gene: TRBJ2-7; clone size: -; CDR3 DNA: TGTGCCAGCAGTTACTCGTCTGCCTACGAGCAGTACTTC; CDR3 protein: CASSYSSAYEQYF
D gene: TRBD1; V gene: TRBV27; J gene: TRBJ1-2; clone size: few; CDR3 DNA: TGTGCCAGCAGAACGGGACAGGGGTTTGGCTACACCTTC; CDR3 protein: CASRTGQGFGYTF
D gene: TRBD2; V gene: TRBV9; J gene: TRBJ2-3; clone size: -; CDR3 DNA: TGTGCCAGCAGCGTAGATTTCGGGGAGGGACTAGTTTCCACAGATACGCAGTATTTT; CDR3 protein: CASSVDFGEGLVSTDTQYF
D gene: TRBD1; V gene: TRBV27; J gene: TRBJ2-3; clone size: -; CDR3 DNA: TGTGCCAGCAGTTCGGGACAGGGATATGATACGCAGTATTTT; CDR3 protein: CASSSGQGYDTQYF
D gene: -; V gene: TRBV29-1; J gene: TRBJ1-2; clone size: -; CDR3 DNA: TGCAGCGTTGATGACGGAGTGGATGGCTACACCTTC; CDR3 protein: CSVDDGVDGYTF
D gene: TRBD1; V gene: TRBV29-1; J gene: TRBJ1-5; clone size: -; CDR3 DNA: TGCAGCGTCCTGGACAGGGGGGATCAGCCCCAGCATTTT; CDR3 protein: CSVLDRGDQPQHF
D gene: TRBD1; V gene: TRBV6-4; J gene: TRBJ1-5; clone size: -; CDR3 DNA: TGTGCCAACCCCCCCTACCGGGACAGAAATCAGCCCCAGCATTTT; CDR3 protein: CANPPYRDRNQPQHF
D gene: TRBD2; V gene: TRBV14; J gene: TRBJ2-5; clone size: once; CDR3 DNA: TGTGCCAGCAGCCGACTAGCGGGGGGTGCAGAGACCCAGTACTTC; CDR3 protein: CASSRLAGGAETQYF